This entry features one T cell receptor beta chain sequence. Relative to the germline gene, one junction end is altered; a read error may explain this. The sample belongs to a study of T cell changes during pregnancy in multiple sclerosis. Sequencing was performed with immunoSEQ multiplex PCR; in TCRdb, only in-frame clones are kept and a portion is missing. Found here are about 42,000 clones, 88% of them singletons; the top ten hold around 1%. This TCR derives from a female donor with multiple sclerosis, enrolled in a pregnancy study. The input for sequencing was CD4+ T cells from peripheral blood mononuclear cells, taken in the second trimester of pregnancy.

The CDR3 protein is CASSLTGTGYYSEQFF. The CDR3, as DNA: TGTGCCAGCAGCTTAACCGGGACAGGGTATTACAGTGAGCAGTTCTTC. The chain uses TRBV7-9 and TRBJ2-1, with 9 positions matching TRBD1. The CDR3 runs to 16 residues. Germline V CDR1 and CDR2: SEHNR, FQNEAQ (reference sequence).